This T cell receptor beta chain originates from a study of STAT5B mutations in CD4+ large granular lymphocyte leukemia. With 1 base clipped from V and 4 bases from J, the junction kept 4 bases outside the gene matches. From germline, CDR1 is SGHTA and CDR2 FQGNSA. This CDR3 comprises 15 residues. Broader study findings: 8/27 top patient clones versus 2/35 control clones were TRBV06-family. Higher CD4+ than CD8+ T-LGLL clonality might reflect small sample size. About 24% of private leukemic clonotypes occurred rarely in other patients' non-leukemic repertoires. Patient CD4-sorted repertoires looked more clonal than healthy CD4+ repertoires, even without putative leukemic clones.

The repertoire was sequenced with immunoSEQ multiplex PCR; TCRdb's copy has only in-frame clones and lacks some. Here the sample spans approximately 30,000 clones, 79% being singletons. A note on this clone: Antigen: not known.

The genes are TRBV7-2 and TRBJ2-1; 7 bases are a match to TRBD2. Source material: CD4+ T cells from blood buffy coats. This TCR was sampled from a human donor in good health. The CDR3 DNA reads as TGTGCCAGCAGCTTAGACTCTAGCGGATACAATGAGCAGTTCTTC. It is translated as CASSLDSSGYNEQFF. Filled out from reference TRBV7-2 and TRBJ2-1, the complete variable domain reads GAGVSQSPSNKVTEKGKDVELRCDPISGHTALYWYRQSLGQGLEFLIYFQGNSAPDKSGLPSDRFSAERTGGSVSTLTIQRTQQEDSAVYLCASSLDSSGYNEQFFGPGTRLTVL.